The present entry profiles one T cell receptor (beta chain) with its context. The V gene's germline CDR1 is SGHRS and CDR2 YFSETQ. V gave up 2 bases and J gave up 5 bases; unmatched junction bases: 4. The length of the CDR3 is 15 residues. As originally analysed: Counts of nucleated cells, estimated from reference gene primer amplification, were obtained. Data came from immunoSEQ multiplex PCR; TCRdb stores just in-frame clones and leaves some out. The DNA gave D and trimming, while V, J and clone size come from that table. This sample yields around 300,000 clones, of which approximately 80% are seen a single time; around 3.7% belongs to the top ten. These data belong to a study of blood T cell repertoires in COVID-19.

The V call is TRBV5-1, the J call TRBJ2-2, with 9 nucleotides matching TRBD2. The receptor comes from a woman aged 45-65 years with active or convalescent COVID-19. Input material: peripheral blood. CDR3 sequence reads: CASSFAGGKTGELFF. The CDR3 DNA reads as TGCGCCAGCAGCTTCGCGGGAGGGAAGACCGGGGAGCTGTTTTTT.